Listed below are T cell receptor beta chains from one sample, sequenced in a study of long-term antiretroviral therapy in people with HIV. Method: immunoSEQ multiplex PCR; TCRdb's copy keeps in-frame clones and lacks some. The repertoire consists of more than 20,000 clones, with about 86% occurring once and the leading ten covering under 5.5%. Sequencing was performed on unsorted PBMCs, taken 2.7 years after starting antiretroviral therapy. The receptors derive from a man aged 35 to 55 with HIV. The CDR3 runs from the conserved cysteine through the conserved F or W. A D gene is named only where the DNA matches it firmly. Not all rows give a size; the values are once, few, many and, for expanded clones, a class.

V gene	J gene	CDR3 length	D gene	clone size	CDR3 protein	CDR3 DNA
TRBV28	TRBJ1-2	14	-	once	CASRLAGDNYGYTF	TGTGCCAGCAGGCTAGCGGGGGATAACTATGGCTACACCTTC
TRBV5-1	TRBJ2-1	13	-	-	CASSLVYGNEQFF	TGCGCCAGCAGCTTGGTTTACGGGAATGAGCAGTTCTTC
TRBV27	TRBJ2-1	16	TRBD2	-	CASRPTRLAGNNEQFF	TGTGCCAGCAGACCGACAAGACTAGCGGGAAACAATGAGCAGTTCTTC
TRBV7-8	TRBJ2-6	18	TRBD1	-	CASSPWGQGASGANVLTF	TGTGCCAGCAGCCCCTGGGGACAGGGGGCCTCTGGGGCCAACGTCCTGACTTTC
TRBV7-2	TRBJ1-3	16	-	-	CASSLVVKSSGNTIYF	TGTGCCAGCAGCTTAGTCGTTAAGTCCTCTGGAAACACCATATATTTT
TRBV7-9	TRBJ1-4	15	-	-	CASSFVITTNEKLFF	TGTGCCAGCAGCTTCGTGATCACAACTAATGAAAAACTGTTTTTT
TRBV28	TRBJ1-3	17	-	once	CASSLHPEGTDGNTIYF	TGTGCCAGCAGTTTACATCCAGAGGGGACTGATGGAAACACCATATATTTT
TRBV2	TRBJ2-3	15	-	-	CASRYLGTRTDTQYF	TGTGCCAGCAGGTATCTAGGAACGCGCACAGATACGCAGTATTTT
TRBV5-4	TRBJ2-7	15	TRBD2	-	CASSPRTSVSYEQYF	TGTGCCAGCAGCCCCCGGACTAGCGTGTCCTACGAGCAGTACTTC
TRBV11-2	TRBJ1-2	14	TRBD1	-	CASSSQTGYYGYTF	TGTGCCAGCAGCTCTCAGACAGGGTACTATGGCTACACCTTC
TRBV28	TRBJ2-3	16	TRBD2	-	CASRPPSGGVADTQYF	TGTGCCAGCAGACCCCCTAGCGGGGGGGTTGCAGATACGCAGTATTTT
TRBV5-6	TRBJ1-6	16	TRBD1	-	CASRTTGGATNSPLHF	TGTGCCAGCAGGACGACAGGGGGCGCAACAAATTCACCCCTCCACTTT
TRBV5-4	TRBJ2-1	19	-	-	CASSSDAGAWLGSYNEQFF	TGTGCCAGCAGCTCTGACGCGGGGGCCTGGCTCGGGTCATACAATGAGCAGTTCTTC
TRBV5-6	TRBJ2-7	15	TRBD2	-	CASSWTGGAVDEQYF	TGTGCCAGCAGCTGGACCGGGGGGGCCGTGGACGAGCAGTACTTC
TRBV20-1	TRBJ1-1	11	-	once	CSANGRTEAFF	TGCAGTGCTAATGGTCGGACTGAAGCTTTCTTT
TRBV28	TRBJ2-5	12	-	-	CASRRQEETQYF	TGTGCCAGCAGACGACAGGAAGAGACCCAGTACTTC
TRBV7-8	TRBJ2-1	16	TRBD2	-	CASSSTRGGAYNEQFF	TGTGCCAGCAGCTCCACCCGGGGGGGGGCCTACAATGAGCAGTTCTTC
TRBV27	TRBJ1-6	16	-	-	CASSLFWGFEDSPLHF	TGTGCCAGCAGTTTATTTTGGGGTTTTGAGGATTCACCCCTCCACTTT
TRBV27	TRBJ2-7	19	TRBD2	-	CASSLSPGLAARSSYEQYF	TGTGCCAGCAGTTTATCCCCGGGACTAGCGGCCCGGAGCTCCTACGAGCAGTACTTC
TRBV12-5	TRBJ2-3	14	TRBD1	-	CASAPGQHTDTQYF	TGTGCTAGTGCTCCGGGACAGCACACAGATACGCAGTATTTT
TRBV30	TRBJ2-7	14	-	few	CAWLEGTLANEQYF	TGTGCCTGGCTAGAAGGGACCCTTGCCAACGAGCAGTACTTC
TRBV28	TRBJ1-2	16	TRBD1	-	CASSLIYGTGTYGYTF	TGTGCCAGCAGTTTAATTTACGGGACAGGGACCTATGGCTACACCTTC
TRBV6-1	TRBJ1-1	15	-	-	CASHVLFSMNTEAFF	TGTGCCAGCCATGTGTTGTTCTCCATGAACACTGAAGCTTTCTTT
TRBV14	TRBJ2-3	15	TRBD2	-	CASRESGRGTDTQYF	TGTGCCAGCAGAGAAAGCGGGAGGGGGACAGATACGCAGTATTTT
TRBV11-3	TRBJ2-5	17	TRBD2	-	CASSLGTSGSWGETQYF	TGTGCCAGCAGCCTGGGGACTAGCGGGAGCTGGGGGGAGACCCAGTACTTC
TRBV30	TRBJ1-5	14	-	-	CAWSSGTAYQPQHF	TGTGCCTGGAGTTCCGGGACGGCTTATCAGCCCCAGCATTTT
TRBV6-5	TRBJ2-7	14	TRBD1	-	CASSRQGMRNEQYF	TGTGCCAGCAGCAGACAGGGGATGCGGAACGAGCAGTACTTC
TRBV7-2	TRBJ2-7	16	TRBD2	once	CASSLEGLAAYYEQYF	TGTGCCAGCAGCTTAGAGGGACTAGCGGCTTACTACGAGCAGTACTTC
TRBV28	TRBJ1-3	14	-	once	CASSSTRGYNTIYF	TGTGCCAGCAGTTCCACCAGGGGTTACAACACCATATATTTT
TRBV18	TRBJ2-2	14	-	-	CASFQTQNTGELFF	TGTGCCAGCTTCCAGACACAGAACACCGGGGAGCTGTTTTTT
TRBV5-4	TRBJ2-7	15	TRBD1	-	CASSFGDRAAYEQYF	TGTGCCAGCAGCTTTGGGGACAGGGCCGCCTACGAGCAGTACTTC
TRBV2	TRBJ2-3	15	TRBD1	-	CASSRSGQVTDTQYF	TGTGCCAGCAGTAGGTCGGGACAGGTCACAGATACGCAGTATTTT
TRBV7-9	TRBJ1-4	15	-	-	CASSLGSGANEKLFF	TGTGCCAGCAGCTTAGGTTCAGGGGCTAATGAAAAACTGTTTTTT
TRBV5-1	TRBJ2-2	13	-	-	CASRYRGSGELFF	TGCGCCAGCAGGTACCGGGGGTCCGGGGAGCTGTTTTTT
TRBV6-5	TRBJ1-1	14	-	-	CASSYRAANTEAFF	TGTGCCAGCAGTTACCGGGCGGCGAACACTGAAGCTTTCTTT
TRBV27	TRBJ1-2	14	TRBD1	-	CASSLSGQGGGYTF	TGTGCCAGCAGTTTATCGGGGCAGGGGGGAGGCTACACCTTC
TRBV18	TRBJ1-1	15	TRBD1	-	CASSPRQGAGTEAFF	TGTGCCAGCTCACCTAGACAGGGGGCGGGGACTGAAGCTTTCTTT
TRBV6-1	TRBJ2-7	14	-	-	CASSADWAQYEQYF	TGTGCCAGCAGCGCAGACTGGGCCCAGTACGAGCAGTACTTC
TRBV20-1	TRBJ1-1	10	-	-	CSAGGTEAFF	TGCAGTGCCGGGGGCACTGAAGCTTTCTTT